This is a list of T cell receptor beta chains from one sample in a study of cytomegalovirus exposure and HLA in healthy donors. The data were produced by immunoSEQ multiplex PCR, yet TCRdb's version contains in-frame clones alone and is incomplete. The data contain about 240,000 clones, 86% of them singletons. Sample: PBMCs. These receptors were collected from a woman in her 30s in good health and CMV-seropositive. Each CDR3 is given with its conserved first and last residue. The order of the fields is clone size, V gene, CDR3 protein. Clone sizes are given selectively: once, few, many, or a class where the clone is expanded.

-	TRBV7-7	CASSLDSLAYNEQFF
-	TRBV10-1	CASSEGTSGRETYNEQFF
-	TRBV6-5	CASSNQQGTEAFF
few	TRBV18	CASSPGPGLAGGPGRYF
-	TRBV2	CASSESGSSEQYF
-	TRBV14	CASSLGLADYNEQFF
-	TRBV27	CASSPEGNTEAFF
-	TRBV28	CASSRGGFYEQYF
-	TRBV29-1	CSGYRDTQYF
-	TRBV27	CASRGTLSTDTQYF
-	TRBV19	CASRAVDQPQHF